This record looks at one TCR beta chain sequence and its context. Its antigen is not known. The CDR3 is 15 amino acids. V shed 3 bases, J shed 4 bases, and the junction held 6 bases outside the gene matches. Germline assignment: CDR1 SGHVS and CDR2 FNYEAQ. The sample comes from a study of T cell repertoires in cytomegalovirus infection. MiXCR, run by TCRdb on the reads, gives a single entry per CDR3 protein. The sample includes a few hundred thousand distinct CDR3 sequences, roughly a third of them seen just once. The chain joins TRBV7-6 to TRBJ2-3, with TRBD1 identical over 8 bases. The sequence derives from a human donor in good health (CMV status not recorded). Some clones in this sample may be carry-over from other donors' samples. Source: cultured PBMCs, taken from culture after CMV antigen stimulation. The DNA for the CDR3 is TGTGCCAGCAGCTTCCGGGACAGGCCCCCAGATACGCAGTATTTT. This encodes CASSFRDRPPDTQYF.